These 15 T cell receptor beta chains came from one sample sequenced in a study of cytomegalovirus exposure and HLA in healthy donors. The PCR made use of 60 Vbeta and 13 Jbeta primers. The method was immunoSEQ multiplex PCR; TCRdb's version includes in-frame clones alone and lacks a portion of them. The sample has around 120,000 clones, 75% to 80% seen once. What was sequenced was PBMCs. These receptors all come from a young woman in good health and CMV-seropositive.

The chain combines TRBV7-9 with TRBJ2-1, with D hard to call. The germline gives CDR1 SEHNR, CDR2 FQNEAQ (reference sequence). V dropped 5 bases and J dropped 1 base, with 12 bases sitting between them. The CDR3 extends over 15 amino acids. CDR3 DNA sequence: TGTGCCAGCAGCCCGTCGCAGAGGTCCTACAATGAGCAGTTCTTC. Residues: CASSPSQRSYNEQFF.

The chain is built from TRBV7-9 and TRBJ1-1, with D possibly TRBD1 on 6 matching bases. The length of the CDR3 is 18 residues. Germline V gene data show CDR1 as SEHNR and CDR2 as FQNEAQ (reference sequence). V dropped 5 bases and J dropped 1 base, with 23 bases sitting between them. CDR3 amino acids: CASSPAGTIAIGNTEAFF. CDR3 sequence (DNA): TGTGCCAGCAGCCCCGCCGGGACAATCGCCATAGGGAACACTGAAGCTTTCTTT.

The rearrangement joins TRBV21-1 to TRBJ1-2; TRBD1, the table's D call, lacks a check against the DNA. TRBV21-1 is marked as a pseudogene. The CDR3 sequence is 11 residues long. The CDR3 protein is CASGPYYGYTF. For the CDR3, the DNA is TGTGCCAGCGGGCCCTACTATGGCTACACCTTC.

This clone was detected a few times. The rearrangement joins TRBV6-5 to TRBJ1-1, with unresolved D. There are 15 residues in the CDR3. Germline V gives CDR1 MNHEY, CDR2 SVGAGI. The V gene lost 6 bases and the J gene lost 0 bases, with 14 bases spanning the gap. This CDR3 is CASRLNRIMNTEAFF. CDR3 in DNA: TGTGCCAGCAGACTAAATCGGATCATGAACACTGAAGCTTTCTTT.

This clone was counted once. The rearrangement uses TRBV29-1 and TRBJ2-7; D might be TRBD2 (6 bases). V lost 6 bases to trimming and J lost 7 bases, with 22 bases between them. From germline, CDR1 is SQVTM and CDR2 ANQGSEA. The CDR3 spans 14 residues. The CDR3 sequence is CSVEGLRDGGEQYF. The CDR3 DNA follows: TGCAGCGTAGAGGGACTGCGAGATGGGGGAGAGCAGTACTTC.

The chain uses TRBV29-1 and TRBJ1-1, with 8 bases lining up with TRBD1. Unmatched junction bases numbered 8, after V lost 5 bases and J lost 0 bases. CDR3 length equals 15 residues. CDR1 is SQVTM, CDR2 ANQGSEA, per germline. For the CDR3, the DNA is TGCAGCGTTACAGGGGGATGGGGGATGAACACTGAAGCTTTCTTT. Translation: CSVTGGWGMNTEAFF.

This clone occurred a few times. V usage is TRBV5-6 and J usage is TRBJ1-1; tentatively, D is TRBD1 (6 bases). V was cut by 4 bases and J by 8 bases, with 15 bases left in between. CDR1 and CDR2 (germline): SGHDT, YYEEEE. CDR3 length: 13 amino acids. The CDR3 DNA follows: TGTGCCAGCAGCCCCGGGGGGGCCATGGAAGCTTTCTTT. It codes for CASSPGGAMEAFF.

The rearrangement uses TRBV5-4 and TRBJ2-5, with 9 nucleotides matching TRBD2. This CDR3 spans 17 amino acids. Germline V gene lookup returns CDR1 SGHNT and CDR2 YYREEE (reference sequence). With 4 bases clipped from V and 5 bases from J, the junction kept 15 bases outside the gene matches. DNA of the CDR3: TGTGCCAGCAGCCCACGCCCGGGACTAGCCCCTCGGGAGACCCAGTACTTC. Its protein is CASSPRPGLAPRETQYF.

CDR3 amino acids: CAISSLTSGGDEQYF. The DNA of the CDR3 is TGTGCCATCAGTTCGCTGACTAGCGGGGGGGACGAGCAGTACTTC. The chain combines TRBV10-3 with TRBJ2-7, with TRBD2 identical over 14 bases. CDR3 length: 15 residues. Trimming at V came to 5 bases and at J to 5 bases, leaving 5 bases not matched to a gene. Germline V gene lookup returns CDR1 ENHRY and CDR2 SYGVKD.

This clone was detected a few times. This sequence joins TRBV25-1 and TRBJ2-5; 9 bases fit TRBD2. Germline values: CDR1 MGHDK, CDR2 SYGVNS. The CDR3 is 16 amino acids. The V and J ends lost 4 bases and 4 bases, in that order; junction bases with no gene match: 10. The CDR3 is CASSALAGYKGETQYF. The CDR3 DNA reads TGTGCCAGCAGTGCCCTAGCGGGGTACAAGGGAGAGACCCAGTACTTC. Variable domain in full (rest from reference TRBV25-1 and TRBJ2-5): EADIYQTPRYLVIGTGKKITLECSQTMGHDKMYWYQQDPGMELHLIHYSYGVNSTEKGDLSSESTVSRIRTEHFPLTLESARPSHTSQYLCASSALAGYKGETQYFGPGTRLLVL.

The chain carries TRBV18 and TRBJ1-1; D is unclear. This CDR3 comprises 13 residues. The ends were cut back, 5 bases at V and 7 bases at J, with 14 bases in the middle. The germline gives CDR1 KGHSH, CDR2 LQKENI. This CDR3 is CASSTRSGDEAFF. The CDR3 bases are TGTGCCAGCTCAACTAGGAGCGGGGATGAAGCTTTCTTT.

The chain has TRBV6-1 and TRBJ1-6, with a possible D match to TRBD1 (5 bases). This CDR3 has 15 residues. V lost 2 bases and J lost 7, with 12 bases in between. Germline V gene sequence: CDR1 MNHNS, CDR2 SASEGT. Here the CDR3 reads CASSESRRGNSPLHF. The CDR3 nucleotides read TGTGCCAGCAGTGAATCTAGACGGGGGAATTCACCCCTCCACTTT.

The chain recombines TRBV19 with TRBJ2-7; 9 bases match TRBD1. V shed 4 bases, J shed 7 bases, and the junction held 5 bases outside the gene matches. There are 13 residues in the CDR3. Germline V gene data show CDR1 as LNHDA and CDR2 as SQIVND (reference sequence). CDR3 sequence reads: CASSTGTGWEQYF. CDR3 coding DNA: TGTGCCAGTAGTACTGGGACAGGGTGGGAGCAGTACTTC.

A few counts support this clone. The J gene is TRBJ2-5, the V gene TRBV5-5; perhaps TRBD1 as D (5 bases). The germline V and J ends were trimmed by 2 bases and 3 bases, with 14 bases remaining between them. This CDR3 is 15 amino acids long. The germline gives CDR1 SGHKS, CDR2 YYEKEE (reference sequence). In nucleotides, the CDR3 is TGTGCCAGCAGCTTTGGTCCAGGGTGGAAAGAGACCCAGTACTTC. It yields the protein CASSFGPGWKETQYF.

V usage is TRBV28 and J usage is TRBJ1-2, with unresolved D. Trimming removed 6 bases at V and 0 bases at J, with 14 bases between. CDR1 and CDR2 (germline): MDHEN, SYDVKM. The CDR3 consists of 15 residues. CDR3 region: CASSHAFVSNYGYTF. In nucleotides, the CDR3 is TGTGCCAGCAGCCATGCGTTCGTGTCTAACTATGGCTACACCTTC.